This TCR beta chain was retrieved from a study of human T cells and chemical hapten exposure. CDR3 length equals 16 residues. Germline CDR1 reads MGHRA; CDR2 reads YSYEKL. V dropped 2 bases and J dropped 8 bases, with 18 bases sitting between them. This clonotype was recorded many times. Time point denoted: patch test 3, about 24 weeks after DPC sensitization. The sample's treatment: therapeutic diphenylcyclopropenone sensitization with weekly scalp DPC. Blood draws came first, before each patch test. TCRdb used MiXCR to reprocess the RACE reads, holding one entry per CDR3 protein. The sample has about 52,000 distinct CDR3 sequences, approximately 9.9% seen once.

Here the sequenced sample was whole blood, taken in connection with sensitization to the hapten diphenylcyclopropenone (DPC). This rearrangement joins TRBV4-1 to TRBJ1-4; TRBD1 might be the D (6 bases). The origin of this receptor is a woman aged 40 to 50 with alopecia areata. Some clones in this sample may be carry-over from other donors' samples. This CDR3 is CASSQPTRDNNEKLFF. The CDR3 DNA is TGCGCCAGCAGCCAACCCACCCGGGACAACAACGAAAAACTGTTTTTT.